The TCR beta chain described here comes from a study of shared clonotypes between healthy human individuals. Assay: immunoSEQ multiplex PCR; the TCRdb copy retains only in-frame clones and omits some. The table lists some 2 million clones, about 95% of them singletons. V lost 5 bases and J 2 bases, leaving 15 bases between the germline ends. The CDR3 spans 14 residues. Germline CDR1 and CDR2: GTSNPN and SVGIG (reference sequence). CD45RO-negative cells were positively selected for CCR7, leaving out terminally differentiated effector memory CD45RA+ cells. The clonotype comes from a man in his late teens or twenties in good health. The genes are TRBV30 and TRBJ1-1; the D gene is possibly TRBD1 (6 bases). The sequenced sample was naive CD8+ T cells sorted from blood. The CDR3 loop reads CAWSGAELNTEAFF. The CDR3, as DNA: TGTGCCTGGTCAGGGGCCGAGCTTAACACTGAAGCTTTCTTT.